This T cell receptor beta chain derives from a study of blood T cell repertoires in COVID-19. Study background: The United States, Italy and Spain provided the acute and convalescent COVID-19 samples. Nucleic acid was either cDNA or gDNA, and it came from T cells, B-cell-depleted T cells, or PBMCs.

The method was immunoSEQ multiplex PCR; TCRdb's version includes in-frame clones alone and lacks a portion of them. The sample contains 50,000 to 80,000 clones, roughly 88% of which appear only once. Deletions cut 3 bases from V and 7 bases from J, with 14 bases between. The germline V gene encodes CDR1 SGHNT and CDR2 YYREEE (reference sequence). The CDR3 has 15 residues. This sequence originates from an older woman with acute or convalescent COVID-19. The sample comprised peripheral blood. The genes are TRBV5-4 and TRBJ1-6, with D possibly being TRBD1 (5 bases). The CDR3 DNA follows: TGTGCCAGCAGCTACCCCCTTGGACAAAATTCACCCCTCCACTTT. Translated: CASSYPLGQNSPLHF.